What follows are 15 T cell receptor beta chains derived from one specimen sequenced in a study of response to subunit inactivated influenza vaccine listed by TCRdb under 2018. The protocol used for the library was RT-PCR. Sequencing was performed on an Illumina HiSeq 2500. The public sequencing data were trimmed at Q25 with fastp and processed into clonotypes with MiXCR by TCRdb, which kept only in-frame beta chains. Rows merge per CDR3 protein into single entries with the most common DNA and genes. The sample table records 550,000 to 800,000 distinct CDR3 sequences; around 14% of these occur just once. Around 10% of the sample rests with the top ten. Here the sequenced sample was PBMCs from blood, taken roughly 12 days after vaccination. Receptors were obtained from a man aged 50-60 years who received an inactivated influenza vaccine. Donor details come from another sample of the same person, matched by shared clones.

This chain links TRBV7-6 with TRBJ1-6; TRBD1 matches 9 bases. Germline lookup yields CDR1 SGHVS and CDR2 FNYEAQ. Trimming at V came to 1 base and at J to 5 bases, leaving 3 bases not matched to a gene. CDR3 length: 16 residues. Written as DNA, the CDR3 is TGTGCCAGCAGCTTAGAAACAGGGGGCAATAATTCACCCCTCCACTTT. Amino acid sequence: CASSLETGGNNSPLHF. Together with reference TRBV7-6 and TRBJ1-6, the CDR3 gives the full variable domain: GAGVSQSPRYKVTKRGQDVALRCDPISGHVSLYWYRQALGQGPEFLTYFNYEAQQDKSGLPNDRFSAERPEGSISTLTIQRTEQRDSAMYRCASSLETGGNNSPLHFGNGTRLTVT.

This clonotype has more than one count but fewer than ten. The CDR3 end shows no conserved phenylalanine or tryptophan, and so a read error is likely. The limits of the CDR3 on the DNA are not certain, so only TCRdb's listed CDR3 is given. CDR3 in amino acids: CASSQVVSGLAG. The J gene is TRBJ1-6, the V gene TRBV4-1. From its first to its last residue, the CDR3 has 12 amino acids. Germline assignment: CDR1 MGHRA and CDR2 YSYEKL.

In its sample, this clonotype was seen a few times. V is TRBV12-5 and J is TRBJ2-5; TRBD2 aligns across 10 bases. This CDR3 spans 14 amino acids. The V gene's germline CDR1 is LGHNT and CDR2 FRNRAP. With 7 bases clipped from V and 4 bases from J, the junction kept 6 bases outside the gene matches. The CDR3 region has the DNA TGTGCTAGTGCCTCGGGACTAGCGATAGAGACCCAGTACTTC. It translates to CASASGLAIETQYF. The whole variable domain, filled in from reference TRBV12-5 and TRBJ2-5, reads DARVTQTPRHKVTEMGQEVTMRCQPILGHNTVFWYRQTMMQGLELLAYFRNRAPLDDSGMPKDRFSAEMPDATLATLKIQPSEPRDSAVYFCASASGLAIETQYFGPGTRLLVL.

The sample holds a few counts of this clonotype. The J gene is TRBJ2-3, the V gene TRBV29-1; 9 bases are shared with TRBD2. Germline CDR1 is SQVTM and CDR2 is ANQGSEA. The CDR3 runs 17 residues. V lost 1 base to trimming and J lost 3 bases; unmatched junction nucleotides: 11. CDR3 sequence (DNA): TGCAGCGTTGAAGCAATCGGGCGGGGGGGCCGGACAGATACGCAGTATTTT. It yields the protein CSVEAIGRGGRTDTQYF.

This clonotype was counted many times. The genes are TRBV6-6 and TRBJ2-7, with a weak D call TRBD2 (5 bases). The V gene lost 4 bases and the J gene lost 2 bases, with 9 bases spanning the gap. Germline CDR1 is MNHNY and CDR2 is SVGAGI (reference sequence). The CDR3 is 13 amino acids. The CDR3 sequence is CASSSVRAYEQYF. The DNA for the CDR3 is TGTGCCAGCAGTTCGGTGCGGGCCTACGAGCAGTACTTC.

This clonotype was detected ten times or more. CDR3: CATSRWEAPAYEQYF. CDR3 bases: TGTGCCACCAGCAGATGGGAGGCACCCGCCTACGAGCAGTACTTC. The V gene is TRBV15, the J gene TRBJ2-7, with D perhaps TRBD2 (6 bases). Trimming pared 2 bases from V and 2 bases from J, leaving 13 bases between. The CDR3 consists of 15 residues. Germline values: CDR1 LNHNV, CDR2 YYDKDF (reference sequence).

This sequence joins TRBV5-1 and TRBJ2-5; the D is unclear. This CDR3 has 15 amino acids. V dropped 4 bases and J dropped 5 bases, with 18 bases sitting between them. CDR1 is SGHRS and CDR2 is YFSETQ in the germline V gene. CDR3 amino acids: CASSPDLLVKETQYF. The CDR3 nucleotides are TGCGCCAGCAGCCCTGACCTGTTGGTGAAGGAGACCCAGTACTTC.

The chain is built from TRBV12-3 or TRBV12-4 and TRBJ2-7; D ambiguous. V was trimmed by 3 bases and J by 0 bases, leaving 6 bases between them. This CDR3 is built from 13 residues. CDR3 DNA: TGTGCCAGCAGTTTCTTCGGCTCCTACGAGCAGTACTTC. This encodes CASSFFGSYEQYF.

This clonotype turned up a few times. CDR3 loop: CSVVQGAAKNIQYF. The CDR3 DNA reads TGCAGCGTTGTCCAGGGGGCGGCCAAAAACATTCAGTACTTC. The rearrangement links TRBV29-1 to TRBJ2-4; TRBD1 aligns across 8 bases. The junction had 3 bases not matched to a gene; V was cut back by 4 bases and J by 1 base. From germline, CDR1 is SQVTM and CDR2 ANQGSEA. There are 14 residues in the CDR3.

Only a few counts were recorded for this clonotype. This chain uses TRBV21-1 with TRBJ2-5; the table's D call TRBD1 went unverified against the DNA. TRBV21-1 is a known pseudogene. CDR3 size: 17 residues. Here the CDR3 reads CASQTGGHSSAVETQYF. The CDR3 DNA reads TGTGCCAGCCAGACAGGGGGGCATTCTTCCGCGGTAGAGACCCAGTACTTC.

This clonotype was seen only a few times. The genes are TRBV7-2 and TRBJ2-2; D remains ambiguous. Germline loops: CDR1 SGHTA, CDR2 FQGNSA. CDR3 length: 16 amino acids. Trimming removed 3 bases at V and 2 bases at J, with 13 bases between. The CDR3 reads CASSLGWNFNTGELFF. CDR3 DNA: TGTGCCAGCAGCTTGGGGTGGAATTTTAACACCGGGGAGCTGTTTTTT.

This clonotype was counted only a few times. CDR3: CASRRTGEMTDTQYF. The CDR3 DNA follows: TGTGCCAGCCGCCGGACAGGGGAAATGACAGATACGCAGTATTTT. The chain couples TRBV12-3 or TRBV12-4 to TRBJ2-3; 9 bases line up with TRBD1. The junction had 9 bases not matched to a gene; V was cut back by 8 bases and J by 3 bases. The CDR3 length is 15 residues.

The rearrangement uses TRBV16 and TRBJ2-7, with D possibly TRBD2 on 6 matching bases. Germline CDR1 is KGHSY and CDR2 is FQNENV. There are 15 residues in the CDR3. The V gene lost 1 base and the J gene lost 3 bases, with 13 bases spanning the gap. The CDR3 DNA reads TGTGCCAGCAGCCAATTACTAGGGACTCACTACGAGCAGTACTTC. Residues: CASSQLLGTHYEQYF.

This clonotype has just a few counts. This sequence joins TRBV18 and TRBJ2-7; D unclear. The length of the CDR3 is 13 residues. The germline CDR1 and CDR2 sequences are KGHSH and LQKENI. V lost 3 bases to trimming and J lost 2 bases, with 8 bases between them. The CDR3: CASSPRSTYEQYF. In DNA, the CDR3 is TGTGCCAGCTCACCTAGATCCACCTACGAGCAGTACTTC.

The V and J genes are TRBV20-1 and TRBJ1-4, with 7 nucleotides matching TRBD1. The germline V gene encodes CDR1 DFQATT and CDR2 SNEGSKA (reference sequence). This CDR3 has 13 amino acids. Trimming removed 6 bases from V and 7 bases from J; junction bases left unmatched: 8. CDR3 sequence reads: CSANYRGGEKLFF. CDR3 DNA sequence: TGCAGTGCCAACTACAGGGGTGGTGAAAAACTGTTTTTT.